The 27 T cell receptor beta chains given below trace back to one sample, sequenced in a study of T cells in tuberculosis. Repertoires were generated with immunoSEQ multiplex PCR, while TCRdb's copy carries only in-frame clones and drops some. This repertoire shows some 22,000 clones, more than 95% found once; its top ten account for 6.2%. Sequencing was done on a sample of PBMCs. Receptors originate from a donor aged 10 to 29 with latent tuberculosis or without tuberculosis infection.

This CDR3 is CASSSGQTSSYEQYF. The CDR3, as DNA: TGTGCCAGCAGCTCCGGACAGACGAGCTCCTACGAGCAGTACTTC. This chain connects TRBV11-2 to TRBJ2-7; D may be TRBD1 (6 bases). This CDR3 has 15 amino acids. Trimming took off 4 bases at V and 0 bases at J, with 13 bases between the two ends. The germline V gene has CDR1 SGHAT and CDR2 FQNNGV.

V is TRBV19 and J is TRBJ2-7, with 7 bases that match TRBD2. Trimming removed 6 bases from V and 3 bases from J; junction bases left unmatched: 11. The CDR3 spans 15 residues. Germline V gives CDR1 LNHDA, CDR2 SQIVND (reference sequence). In nucleotides, the CDR3 is TGTGCCAGTAGACCGGGAGGAGCATTATTCTACGAGCAGTACTTC. This codes for CASRPGGALFYEQYF.

The V and J genes are TRBV7-9 and TRBJ2-2, with D maybe TRBD2 (7 bases). The CDR3 runs to 14 residues. The germline V gene encodes CDR1 SEHNR and CDR2 FQNEAQ (reference sequence). V was trimmed by 11 bases and J by 0 bases, leaving 13 bases between them. This CDR3 reads CARGAGTNTGELFF. CDR3 nucleotides: TGTGCCCGGGGGGCAGGAACGAACACCGGGGAGCTGTTTTTT.

This clone was recorded once. This chain links TRBV19 with TRBJ1-2, with D perhaps matching TRBD1 (5 bases). The CDR3 contains 12 residues. The germline V gene encodes CDR1 LNHDA and CDR2 SQIVND (reference sequence). V lost 6 bases to trimming and J lost 8 bases, with 13 bases between them. CDR3 sequence: CASSDSARGYTF. CDR3 bases: TGTGCCAGTAGCGACAGCGCTAGGGGCTACACCTTC.

The rearrangement uses TRBV5-1 and TRBJ1-5, with 7 bases fitting TRBD1. The V gene's germline CDR1 is SGHRS and CDR2 YFSETQ. Unmatched junction bases numbered 8, after V lost 4 bases and J lost 4 bases. CDR3 length equals 15 residues. CDR3 coding DNA: TGCGCCAGCAGCCCCTCGGGGACAGTTAATCAGCCCCAGCATTTT. Its protein is CASSPSGTVNQPQHF. The full variable domain, with the rest looked up from reference TRBV5-1 and TRBJ1-5, is KAGVTQTPRYLIKTRGQQVTLSCSPISGHRSVSWYQQTPGQGLQFLFEYFSETQRNKGNFPGRFSGRQFSNSRSEMNVSTLELGDSALYLCASSPSGTVNQPQHFGDGTRLSIL.

The V call is TRBV6-6, the J call TRBJ1-5; D is undetermined. CDR3 size: 11 residues. Trimming took 4 bases from V and 11 from J, leaving 9 bases between them. From germline, CDR1 is MNHNY and CDR2 SVGAGI (reference sequence). CDR3 DNA: TGTGCCAGCAGTTCAGGTACGGCCCAGCATTTT. The encoded protein is CASSSGTAQHF.

CDR3 nucleotides: TGTGCCAGCAGCGCCCCTCGGGGACGGGAGACGTCAGTCAATACGCAGTATTTT. Amino acids: CASSAPRGRETSVNTQYF. The V and J genes are TRBV9 and TRBJ2-3, with D maybe TRBD2 (6 bases). Germline assignment: CDR1 SGDLS and CDR2 YYNGEE. Trimming removed 3 bases at V and 7 bases at J, with 27 bases between. This CDR3 comprises 18 residues.

The V call is TRBV6-6, the J call TRBJ2-7; no definite D call. The germline CDR1 and CDR2 sequences are MNHNY and SVGAGI (reference sequence). V was pared by 5 bases and J by 0 bases, with 8 bases between. CDR3 length equals 13 residues. The CDR3 loop is CASSKGASYEQYF. The CDR3 region has the DNA TGTGCCAGCAGTAAAGGAGCCTCCTACGAGCAGTACTTC.

V gene TRBV7-3 combines with J gene TRBJ2-1; 8 bases fit TRBD2. Germline assignment: CDR1 SGHTA and CDR2 FQGTGA. V shed 6 bases, J shed 2 bases, and the junction held 6 bases outside the gene matches. This CDR3 contains 15 residues. CDR3 nucleotides: TGTGCCAGCAGTATCGCGGGGGGCCCCTACAATGAGCAGTTCTTC. Translating gives CASSIAGGPYNEQFF.

The gene calls are TRBV6-6 and TRBJ1-2, with D tentatively TRBD1 (5 bases). CDR3 length: 15 residues. Trimming cost V 0 bases and J 6 bases, with 14 bases left between them. CDR1 MNHNY and CDR2 SVGAGI come from the germline V gene (reference sequence). CDR3 residues: CASSYSGGTGDGYTF. Here the CDR3 DNA reads TGTGCCAGCAGTTACTCGGGAGGGACTGGCGATGGCTACACCTTC.

The V call is TRBV4-1, the J call TRBJ2-1, with 7 positions matching TRBD1. Germline assignment: CDR1 MGHRA and CDR2 YSYEKL. The CDR3 spans 15 residues. The V segment lost 3 bases and the J segment 7 bases; nucleotides outside the gene matches: 9. The CDR3 DNA reads as TGCGCCAGCAGCCAGCCCGGGACAGCCTTTAATGAGCAGTTCTTC. It yields the protein CASSQPGTAFNEQFF.

The rearrangement joins TRBV10-2 to TRBJ1-6; D unresolved. V lost 2 bases and J 4 bases, leaving 6 bases between the germline ends. The length of the CDR3 is 14 residues. From germline, CDR1 is WSHSY and CDR2 SAAADI. This CDR3 reads CASSETGYNSPLHF. The CDR3 DNA reads TGCGCCAGCAGTGAGACCGGGTATAATTCACCCCTCCACTTT.

The J gene is TRBJ1-5, the V gene TRBV15, with a tentative D call TRBD1 (6 bases). Germline CDR1 and CDR2: LNHNV and YYDKDF (reference sequence). With 1 base removed from V and 7 bases from J, the gap between germline ends came to 14 bases. The CDR3 runs to 15 residues. CDR3 in amino acids: CATSRGGQSRQPQHF. The CDR3, as DNA: TGTGCCACCAGCAGAGGGGGGCAGTCAAGACAGCCCCAGCATTTT.

This chain links TRBV2 with TRBJ2-3; 12 bases agree with TRBD2. CDR1 and CDR2 (germline): SNHLY, FYNNEI. Trimming at V came to 9 bases and at J to 6 bases, leaving 7 bases not matched to a gene. The CDR3 has 14 amino acids. The CDR3 here is CARTSGGPSDTQYF. In DNA, the CDR3 is TGTGCCAGGACTAGCGGGGGCCCTTCGGATACGCAGTATTTT.

The chain uses TRBV5-1 and TRBJ2-5; possibly TRBD1 for D (5 bases). Germline V gene sequence: CDR1 SGHRS, CDR2 YFSETQ. This CDR3 region has 13 residues. Trimming took 2 bases from V and 5 from J, leaving 10 bases between them. DNA for the CDR3: TGCGCCAGCAGCTTCCAGGGTAGGGAGACCCAGTACTTC. Translating it yields CASSFQGRETQYF.

J is TRBJ1-3 and V is TRBV6-5; D is ambiguous. The V end was cut by 6 bases, the J end by 0 bases, with 3 bases between. This CDR3 region has 12 residues. Germline V gene sequence: CDR1 MNHEY, CDR2 SVGAGI. The CDR3: CASSRSGNTIYF. DNA of the CDR3: TGTGCCAGCAGCCGCTCTGGAAACACCATATATTTT.

In nucleotides, the CDR3 is TGTGCCAGCAGTGAGGAGAACAGGGTAGGAGCTGAAGCTTTCTTT. Its translation is CASSEENRVGAEAFF. The chain links TRBV6-1 to TRBJ1-1, with a tentative D call TRBD1 (6 bases). Per germline, CDR1 MNHNS and CDR2 SASEGT. The germline V and J ends were trimmed by 3 bases and 6 bases, with 17 bases remaining between them. The CDR3 loop spans 15 amino acids.

As DNA, the CDR3 is TGTGCCAGCAGACCTGGCCCCGGGAGCACTGAAGCTTTCTTT. Its protein is CASRPGPGSTEAFF. This chain uses TRBV7-2 with TRBJ1-1; D is unresolved. Germline CDR1 SGHTA, CDR2 FQGNSA. Trimming left V 6 bases short and J 4 bases short, with 15 bases between. This CDR3 is built from 14 residues.

This chain joins TRBV6-5 and TRBJ1-6; the D is unclear. The CDR3 covers 12 residues. Germline V gives CDR1 MNHEY, CDR2 SVGAGI. V shed 4 bases and J shed 11 bases, with 9 bases lying between them. The DNA for the CDR3 is TGTGCCAGCAGTTCGGCCGGGGCACCCCTCCACTTT. Translated: CASSSAGAPLHF.

CDR3 sequence: CASSQSVLKNTEAFF. The CDR3 nucleotides read TGTGCCAGCAGCCAAAGTGTACTGAAGAACACTGAAGCTTTCTTT. V and J are TRBV14 and TRBJ1-1; unclear D gene. The CDR3 sequence is 15 residues long. Germline CDR1 SGHDN, CDR2 FVKESK. The V end lost 2 bases, the J end lost 1 base, and 11 bases lay between the germline ends.

The chain links TRBV12-5 to TRBJ1-1; D is possibly TRBD1 (6 bases). The CDR3 totals 14 residues. The germline gives CDR1 LGHNT, CDR2 FRNRAP. The V end was cut by 11 bases, the J end by 4 bases, with 20 bases between. CDR3 protein: CAGSGIGGVTEAFF. The DNA of the CDR3 is TGTGCTGGCTCTGGCATTGGGGGCGTCACTGAAGCTTTCTTT.

This chain joins TRBV2 and TRBJ1-1; 8 bases are shared with TRBD1. There are 13 residues in the CDR3. V trimming: 9 bases; J trimming: 5 bases; junction bases outside the gene matches: 8. The germline V gene encodes CDR1 SNHLY and CDR2 FYNNEI. This chain's CDR3 is CASRGQAQTEAFF. Here the CDR3 DNA reads TGTGCCAGTAGGGGACAGGCCCAAACTGAAGCTTTCTTT.

The chain employs TRBV5-8 and TRBJ1-3; 9 positions agree with TRBD1. CDR3 size: 17 residues. Germline CDR1 and CDR2: SGHTS and YDEGEE. The trim removed 5 bases at V and 0 bases at J, leaving 9 bases unmatched. The CDR3 sequence: CASRDRGPTFSGNTIYF. The DNA for the CDR3 is TGTGCCAGCAGGGACAGGGGTCCGACCTTCTCTGGAAACACCATATATTTT.

J is TRBJ1-1 and V is TRBV5-1, with unresolved D. Trimming pared 4 bases from V and 7 bases from J, leaving 17 bases between. Germline V CDR1 and CDR2: SGHRS, YFSETQ. The CDR3 runs to 14 residues. The CDR3 nucleotides are TGCGCCAGCAGCCAGGCAGGACCTCGGGGTGAAGCTTTCTTT. Translated: CASSQAGPRGEAFF.

The gene calls are TRBV20-1 and TRBJ2-3; D not certain. The CDR3 consists of 10 residues. V was clipped by 6 bases and J by 2 bases, with 3 bases between them. CDR1 is DFQATT and CDR2 is SNEGSKA in the germline V gene (reference sequence). CDR3 coding DNA: TGCAGTGCCTTCACAGATACGCAGTATTTT. This codes for CSAFTDTQYF.

The chain recombines TRBV15 with TRBJ2-3, with 7 nucleotides matching TRBD2. V was clipped by 3 bases and J by 1 base; unmatched bases: 7. Germline-derived CDR1 and CDR2 are LNHNV and YYDKDF (reference sequence). This CDR3 region has 16 residues. CDR3 amino acids: CATSSERLAGTDTQYF. For the CDR3, the DNA is TGTGCCACCAGCAGCGAGAGGCTAGCGGGCACAGATACGCAGTATTTT. The complete variable domain, with remaining parts taken from reference TRBV15 and TRBJ2-3, reads DAMVIQNPRYQVTQFGKPVTLSCSQTLNHNVMYWYQQKSSQAPKLLFHYYDKDFNNEADTPDNFQSRRPNTSFCFLDIRSPGLGDTAMYLCATSSERLAGTDTQYFGPGTRLTVL.

CDR3 DNA sequence: TGCGCCAGCAGACCGGACAGGGGGAGTCGACCCACGAACACAGATACGCAGTATTTT. Residues: CASRPDRGSRPTNTDTQYF. This chain joins TRBV10-1 and TRBJ2-3, with TRBD1 matching 10 bases. This CDR3 region has 19 residues. Germline lookup yields CDR1 WNHNN and CDR2 SYGVQD (reference sequence). Unmatched junction bases numbered 17, after V lost 6 bases and J lost 2 bases.